Below are 21 T cell receptor beta chains sequenced from a single sample in a study of T cells after yellow fever vaccination. TCRdb passed the 5' RACE reads through MiXCR, listing each CDR3 protein once. The sample consists of 120,000 or so distinct CDR3 sequences, approximately 16% of them appearing once. This sample comprised CD8+ T cells sorted from PBMCs, obtained 5 days after the yellow fever booster vaccination. Source of these receptors: a man between 18 and 29 years old who received the YFV17D yellow fever vaccine.

This chain joins TRBV9 and TRBJ2-3, with D perhaps matching TRBD1 or TRBD2 (5 bases each). CDR3 length: 15 amino acids. The V end was cut by 4 bases, the J end by 6 bases, with 18 bases between. Germline loops: CDR1 SGDLS, CDR2 YYNGEE. CDR3 region: CASSLTSGTLDTQYF. The CDR3 region has the DNA TGTGCCAGCAGCCTCACTTCCGGGACCCTCGATACGCAGTATTTT.

This clonotype was picked up many times. This rearrangement joins TRBV7-8 to TRBJ2-3; D is uncertain. CDR3 length: 14 residues. The germline gives CDR1 SGHVS, CDR2 FQNEAQ. Trimming shortened V by 1 base and J by 6 bases, and 11 bases separated the two germline ends. This chain's CDR3 is CASSLDAYFDTQYF. The CDR3 DNA sequence: TGTGCCAGCAGCTTAGATGCTTACTTCGATACGCAGTATTTT.

This rearrangement joins TRBV7-9 to TRBJ1-1; no clear D. Germline CDR1 and CDR2: SEHNR and FQNEAQ (reference sequence). The V end lost 4 bases, the J end lost 6 bases, and 9 bases lay between the germline ends. CDR3 size: 12 residues. This chain's CDR3 is CASSSLIPEAFF. The CDR3 DNA sequence: TGTGCCAGCAGCTCCTTGATCCCTGAAGCTTTCTTT.

The chain carries TRBV6-2 or TRBV6-3 and TRBJ1-1; D is unclear. The CDR3 sequence is 12 residues long. The V end was cut by 7 bases, the J end by 8 bases, with 14 bases between. Germline-derived CDR1 and CDR2 are MNHEY and SVGEGT. In DNA form, the CDR3 reads TGTGCCAGCACCTTCCAGACTGGCGAAGCTTTCTTT. Residues: CASTFQTGEAFF.

V gene TRBV11-2 combines with J gene TRBJ2-3, with 8 bases matching TRBD1. In germline, CDR1 is SGHAT, CDR2 FQNNGV. CDR3 length equals 16 residues. J gave up 6 bases and V 4 bases, and 12 bases lay outside the gene matches. For the CDR3, the DNA is TGTGCCAGCAGCTGGAATCGACAGGGGTCAATGGATACGCAGTATTTT. This codes for CASSWNRQGSMDTQYF.

This clonotype was recorded a few times. At one of its ends the junction is not consistent with the germline gene, which may arise from a read error. In nucleotides, the CDR3 is TGTGCCAGCAGCTCAGGGGGGCGACAGGGCTCCCACGAGCAGTACTTC. Translation: CASSSGGRQGSHEQYF. This sequence joins TRBV12-3 or TRBV12-4 and TRBJ2-7; D is perhaps TRBD1 (7 bases). The CDR3 has 16 amino acids.

This clonotype was seen repeatedly, ten times or more. The chain uses TRBV27 and TRBJ1-1, with D possibly TRBD1 on 5 matching bases. Germline CDR1 and CDR2: MNHEY and SMNVEV (reference sequence). The length of the CDR3 is 15 residues. V was pared by 3 bases and J by 0 bases, with 11 bases between. DNA of the CDR3: TGTGCCAGCAGTTTCAAGACAGCCTTGAACACTGAAGCTTTCTTT. Its translation is CASSFKTALNTEAFF.

This chain uses TRBV4-1 with TRBJ2-7, with D hard to call. Germline V gives CDR1 MGHRA, CDR2 YSYEKL. The germline V and J ends were trimmed by 4 bases and 0 bases, with 10 bases remaining between them. The CDR3 is made up of 14 amino acids. CDR3 nucleotides: TGCGCCAGCAGCCTCCATGCTAGCTCCTACGAGCAGTACTTC. It translates to CASSLHASSYEQYF.

The chain links TRBV10-3 to TRBJ2-7, with 10 bases identical to TRBD2. Germline V gene lookup returns CDR1 ENHRY and CDR2 SYGVKD. V gave up 7 bases and J gave up 5 bases; unmatched junction bases: 8. The length of the CDR3 is 14 residues. The CDR3 spells CAINRAGGPHEQYF. In DNA, the CDR3 is TGTGCCATCAATCGAGCGGGGGGGCCCCACGAGCAGTACTTC.

The table lists this clonotype with a few counts. The rearrangement joins TRBV4-1 to TRBJ2-3, with TRBD2 matching over 12 bases. The CDR3 has 16 amino acids. After removal of 4 bases from V and 2 bases from J, the junction contained 4 bases not matched to a gene. CDR1 and CDR2 (germline): MGHRA, YSYEKL. The CDR3 sequence is CASSPRLAGATDTQYF. The CDR3 region has the DNA TGCGCCAGCAGCCCGCGACTAGCGGGGGCCACAGATACGCAGTATTTT.

This clonotype appeared a few times. CDR3 sequence (DNA): TGTGCCAGCTGGACAGCCGATTACAATGAGCAGTTCTTC. This encodes CASWTADYNEQFF. The V gene is TRBV7-6, the J gene TRBJ2-1, with a possible D match to TRBD1 (6 bases). The CDR3 runs to 13 residues. Germline loops: CDR1 SGHVS, CDR2 FNYEAQ. V was pared by 8 bases and J by 4 bases, with 12 bases between.

This chain joins TRBV4-1 and TRBJ1-6; weak D call: TRBD1 (6 bases). Germline V gene sequence: CDR1 MGHRA, CDR2 YSYEKL. This CDR3 region has 16 residues. The ends were cut back, 1 base at V and 7 bases at J, with 14 bases in the middle. This CDR3 reads CASSQALGATNSPLHF. CDR3 coding DNA: TGCGCCAGCAGCCAAGCCTTGGGGGCTACCAATTCACCCCTCCACTTT.

This clonotype was seen a handful of times. The V call is TRBV12-3 or TRBV12-4, the J call TRBJ2-5; the match to TRBD1 covers 8 bases. CDR3 length equals 17 residues. The V gene end was trimmed by 3 bases and the J gene end by 5 bases; junction bases not matched to a gene: 14. CDR3 amino acids: CASSLSGQGPASETQYF. In DNA form, the CDR3 reads TGTGCCAGCAGTTTGTCTGGACAGGGCCCAGCTTCGGAGACCCAGTACTTC.

This clonotype was seen more than once but under ten times. This sequence joins TRBV19 and TRBJ2-7; D ambiguous. The germline V gene has CDR1 LNHDA and CDR2 SQIVND (reference sequence). Trimming pared 10 bases from V and 3 bases from J, leaving 7 bases between. The CDR3 runs 10 residues. The CDR3 sequence: CATANYEQYV. CDR3 in DNA: TGTGCCACCGCAAACTACGAGCAGTACGTC.

This clonotype was picked up a small number of times. V gene TRBV3-1 combines with J gene TRBJ2-1, with 11 bases matching TRBD2. The V and J ends lost 4 bases and 6 bases, in that order; junction bases with no gene match: 5. There are 15 residues in the CDR3. Germline values: CDR1 LGHDT, CDR2 YNNKEL (reference sequence). The CDR3 spells CASSPTSGGRNEQFF. As DNA, the CDR3 is TGTGCCAGCAGCCCCACTAGCGGGGGTCGCAATGAGCAGTTCTTC.

This clonotype was observed a handful of times. The chain employs TRBV7-9 and TRBJ2-5; 9 bases map to TRBD2. The V gene's germline CDR1 is SEHNR and CDR2 FQNEAQ (reference sequence). The CDR3 covers 16 residues. V shed 2 bases and J 4 bases; nucleotides not matched to a gene: 8. DNA for the CDR3: TGTGCCAGCAGCTTACGGGGGGGACTAGCAGTAGAGACCCAGTACTTC. Protein product: CASSLRGGLAVETQYF.

The chain joins TRBV20-1 to TRBJ2-4; D gene unclear. Germline V gene lookup returns CDR1 DFQATT and CDR2 SNEGSKA (reference sequence). The CDR3 is made up of 16 amino acids. V lost 1 base and J lost 0, with 13 bases in between. Written as DNA, the CDR3 is TGCAGTGCTAGAGGTGATCGGGCCTTAGCCAAAAACATTCAGTACTTC. It encodes CSARGDRALAKNIQYF.

V and J are TRBV4-1 and TRBJ1-1; TRBD1 matches at 12 bases. The V and J ends lost 4 bases and 3 bases, in that order; junction bases with no gene match: 9. The CDR3 sequence is 17 residues long. Germline lookup yields CDR1 MGHRA and CDR2 YSYEKL. In nucleotides, the CDR3 is TGCGCCAGCAGCCCCTCGGGACAGGGGGCTAGTCACACTGAAGCTTTCTTT. Translated: CASSPSGQGASHTEAFF.

The J gene is TRBJ2-3, the V gene TRBV9, with 8 bases that match TRBD2. The CDR3 is 15 amino acids. Trimming took 5 bases from V and 2 from J; bases not matched to a gene: 7. The V gene's germline CDR1 is SGDLS and CDR2 YYNGEE. The CDR3 sequence is CASSDRLAITDTQYF. In DNA form, the CDR3 reads TGTGCCAGCAGTGATAGACTAGCGATCACAGATACGCAGTATTTT.

The sample holds a few counts of this clonotype. J is TRBJ2-7 and V is TRBV21-1; TRBD1, as called in the table, went unchecked against the DNA. TRBV21-1 is recorded as a pseudogene. The CDR3 has 16 residues. CDR3 DNA sequence: TGTGCCAGCAGCGGGGGACACCGGGGAAGCTCCTACGAGCAGTACGTC. It encodes CASSGGHRGSSYEQYV.

The chain combines TRBV7-9 with TRBJ2-7; the D gene is possibly TRBD2 (6 bases). Germline CDR1 SEHNR, CDR2 FQNEAQ (reference sequence). This CDR3 contains 15 residues. Trimming pared 0 bases from V and 2 bases from J, leaving 11 bases between. The CDR3 sequence: CASSLATREPYEQYF. The CDR3, as DNA: TGTGCCAGCAGCTTAGCAACACGGGAGCCCTACGAGCAGTACTTC.